The clone carrying this TCR beta chain was recorded a few times. Its antigen is unidentified. These data belong to a study of vaccination and CD4 T cells after COVID-19. In the study overall: Six males and four females constituted the convalescent cohort, two of whom were Hispanic. Overlapping SARS-CoV-2, HCoV-NL63, HCoV-OC43 and HCoV-229E spike peptides were used to stimulate cells.

Oncomine TCR Beta short-read sequencing was applied to DNA from cultured CD4+ T cells. A single record per CDR3 protein comes from TCRdb applying MiXCR to the PCR reads. Among some 11,000 distinct CDR3 sequences listed, 25% to 35% were seen once. Treatment in this sample: 10-day PBMC culture with coronavirus spike peptide pools or control peptides (ViraFEST assay). This sample comprised CD4+ T cells from blood, cultured in vitro, obtained before SARS-CoV-2 vaccination. The sequence derives from a human donor who received a COVID-19 vaccine.

The CDR3 region is CAWSVSSDTHGYTF. The CDR3 nucleotides are TGTGCCTGGAGTGTATCTAGCGACACGCATGGCTACACCTTC. V and J are TRBV30 and TRBJ1-2; D unresolved. The CDR3 has 14 residues. V dropped 0 bases and J dropped 6 bases, with 14 bases sitting between them. Germline CDR1 reads GTSNPN; CDR2 reads SVGIG (reference sequence).